A single sample is the source of the 18 T cell receptor beta chains below, sequenced in a study of cytomegalovirus exposure and HLA in healthy donors. 60 Vbeta and 13 Jbeta primers were used in PCR. TCRdb's table, derived via immunoSEQ multiplex PCR, lists solely in-frame clones and lacks some. The data show approximately 130,000 clones, with over 6.5% seen just once and about 6.6% held by the top ten. The specimen was PBMCs. Source of these receptors: a woman aged 40 to 55 in good health and CMV-seropositive.

This clone was counted a few times. The J gene is TRBJ1-1, the V gene TRBV27; tentatively, D is TRBD1 (5 bases). The CDR3 is 13 amino acids. Germline CDR1 reads MNHEY; CDR2 reads SMNVEV (reference sequence). V was shortened by 6 bases and J by 4 bases, with 12 bases between the two germline ends. In DNA, the CDR3 is TGTGCCAGCAGCGGACATAGCGGCACTGAAGCTTTCTTT. It specifies CASSGHSGTEAFF.

This chain connects TRBV19 to TRBJ1-1; D unclear. Germline V lookup: CDR1 LNHDA, CDR2 SQIVND (reference sequence). V shed 6 bases and J shed 4 bases, with 9 bases lying between them. The CDR3 is 12 residues long. CDR3: CASRRSGTEAFF. CDR3 DNA: TGTGCCAGTAGGAGGTCGGGCACTGAAGCTTTCTTT.

This clone was seen a handful of times. The gene calls are TRBV9 and TRBJ2-3; D perhaps matches TRBD1 (5 bases). The CDR3 length is 15 residues. Looked up from germline, CDR1 is SGDLS and CDR2 is YYNGEE. Trimming stripped 0 bases from V and 0 bases from J, with 8 bases between. The CDR3 DNA is TGTGCCAGCAGCGTAGGGGCAGGGAGCACAGATACGCAGTATTTT. Encoded protein: CASSVGAGSTDTQYF.

This clone was counted a few times. The chain combines TRBV11-2 with TRBJ2-4, with 9 bases lining up with TRBD1. Germline CDR1 reads SGHAT; CDR2 reads FQNNGV. V was pared by 1 base and J by 6 bases, with 10 bases of the junction left unmatched. The CDR3 has 17 residues. The CDR3 region has the DNA TGTGCCAGCAGCTTAGTGGGGGACAGGGAGGGGCTAAACATTCAGTACTTC. Its translation: CASSLVGDREGLNIQYF.

The rearrangement links TRBV19 to TRBJ2-7; 7 bases align to TRBD1. Germline CDR1 reads LNHDA; CDR2 reads SQIVND (reference sequence). This CDR3 contains 14 residues. V gave up 6 bases and J gave up 5 bases; unmatched junction bases: 10. The CDR3 spells CASSTPGTVNEQYF. CDR3 bases: TGTGCCAGTAGCACTCCCGGGACAGTAAACGAGCAGTACTTC.

This chain uses TRBV18 with TRBJ2-2, with D unresolved. This CDR3 comprises 14 residues. CDR1 and CDR2 from the germline V gene are KGHSH and LQKENI. V lost 3 bases and J lost 0, with 5 bases in between. This CDR3 reads CASSPAANTGELFF. The DNA of the CDR3 is TGTGCCAGCTCACCGGCGGCGAACACCGGGGAGCTGTTTTTT.

This clone occurred a few times. The gene calls are TRBV25-1 and TRBJ1-5, with D perhaps matching TRBD1 (5 bases). V gave up 1 base and J gave up 7 bases, with 14 bases separating them. The CDR3 is 15 residues long. Germline V gene data show CDR1 as MGHDK and CDR2 as SYGVNS. The CDR3 region is CASSESHGAGQPQHF. In DNA, the CDR3 is TGTGCCAGCAGTGAATCTCATGGGGCAGGCCAGCCCCAGCATTTT.

The chain couples TRBV7-9 to TRBJ2-7, with D perhaps matching TRBD1 (6 bases). CDR1 SEHNR and CDR2 FQNEAQ come from the germline V gene (reference sequence). Trimming pared 0 bases from V and 2 bases from J, leaving 8 bases between. This CDR3 is built from 14 residues. The CDR3 nucleotides read TGTGCCAGCAGCTTAGCCAGGGACACCTACGAGCAGTACTTC. Encoded protein: CASSLARDTYEQYF.

This clone has only a few counts. The chain uses TRBV27 and TRBJ1-6; D not certain. Germline CDR1 MNHEY, CDR2 SMNVEV (reference sequence). There are 15 residues in the CDR3. V shed 8 bases and J shed 10 bases, with 21 bases lying between them. CDR3 coding DNA: TGTGCCAGCTGGGCCCGTGAAGGGAGAGGGTCACCCCTCCACTTT. Translating it yields CASWAREGRGSPLHF.

This chain connects TRBV28 to TRBJ1-1; 9 bases match TRBD1. After removal of 3 bases from V and 1 base from J, the junction contained 9 bases not matched to a gene. Per the germline V gene, CDR1 is MDHEN and CDR2 is SYDVKM. The CDR3 has 17 residues. The CDR3 nucleotides are TGTGCCAGCAGTTTCATCCCTCCGGGACAGGGGAACACTGAAGCTTTCTTT. As protein: CASSFIPPGQGNTEAFF.

In its sample, this clone was seen a few times. The V call is TRBV9, the J call TRBJ2-7, with D uncertain. The V gene's germline CDR1 is SGDLS and CDR2 YYNGEE. Deletions cut 0 bases from V and 4 bases from J, with 8 bases between. The CDR3 extends over 13 amino acids. The CDR3 loop is CASSVDPYYEQYF. For the CDR3, the DNA is TGTGCCAGCAGCGTAGATCCTTATTACGAGCAGTACTTC.

The V and J genes are TRBV19 and TRBJ2-6, with 8 bases fitting TRBD1. CDR1 is LNHDA, CDR2 SQIVND, per germline (reference sequence). J was trimmed by 4 bases and V by 6 bases; bases with no gene match: 17. CDR3 length equals 19 residues. CDR3 sequence reads: CASSVQPGTGGSGANVLTF. The CDR3 nucleotides read TGTGCCAGTAGCGTACAACCCGGGACAGGCGGCTCGGGGGCCAACGTCCTGACTTTC.

The V and J genes are TRBV7-9 and TRBJ1-1; 7 bases line up with TRBD1. The CDR3 has 19 amino acids. Germline-derived CDR1 and CDR2 are SEHNR and FQNEAQ (reference sequence). Trimming at V came to 2 bases and at J to 0 bases, leaving 15 bases not matched to a gene. CDR3 loop: CASSLPPLLQGRMNTEAFF. The DNA for the CDR3 is TGTGCCAGCAGCTTACCCCCATTATTACAGGGGCGGATGAACACTGAAGCTTTCTTT.

Only a few counts were recorded for this clone. The gene calls are TRBV10-3 and TRBJ1-2, with 10 bases lining up with TRBD1. Trimming cost V 6 bases and J 8 bases; bases outside gene matches: 9. The CDR3 is 14 amino acids. Germline V gene data show CDR1 as ENHRY and CDR2 as SYGVKD. This CDR3 is CAISPTGGGGGYTF. CDR3 bases: TGTGCCATCAGCCCGACAGGGGGCGGGGGAGGCTACACCTTC.

The gene calls are TRBV30 and TRBJ1-1, with 7 bases fitting TRBD1. V trimming: 7 bases; J trimming: 0 bases; junction bases outside the gene matches: 11. Germline V gives CDR1 GTSNPN, CDR2 SVGIG (reference sequence). The CDR3 has 15 residues. The CDR3 DNA is TGTGCCTTTACCAGGGGGGCTTCTCTGAACACTGAAGCTTTCTTT. Translating it yields CAFTRGASLNTEAFF.

This chain joins TRBV10-2 and TRBJ2-3; 9 positions match TRBD1. CDR1 and CDR2 (germline): WSHSY, SAAADI. The CDR3 totals 16 residues. V dropped 0 bases and J dropped 5; count of bases not matched to a gene: 6. The CDR3 nucleotides read TGCGCCAGCAGTGAGTCGGTCCGGACAGGGGAAGATACGCAGTATTTT. This sequence encodes CASSESVRTGEDTQYF.

The chain couples TRBV15 to TRBJ2-1; no clear D. Germline CDR1 is LNHNV and CDR2 is YYDKDF (reference sequence). This CDR3 has 15 amino acids. V gave up 0 bases and J gave up 5 bases, with 11 bases separating them. The CDR3 nucleotides are TGTGCCACCAGCAGAGAAAATACCCCTAACAATGAGCAGTTCTTC. It translates to CATSRENTPNNEQFF. The whole variable domain, remainder taken from reference TRBV15 and TRBJ2-1, is DAMVIQNPRYQVTQFGKPVTLSCSQTLNHNVMYWYQQKSSQAPKLLFHYYDKDFNNEADTPDNFQSRRPNTSFCFLDIRSPGLGDTAMYLCATSRENTPNNEQFFGPGTRLTVL.

The sample holds a few counts of this clone. The chain has TRBV5-4 and TRBJ2-7; TRBD1 matches at 7 bases. The germline V gene has CDR1 SGHNT and CDR2 YYREEE (reference sequence). Trimming at V came to 4 bases and at J to 5 bases, leaving 3 bases not matched to a gene. The CDR3 length is 12 residues. The CDR3 loop is CASSPTGNEQYF. CDR3 sequence (DNA): TGTGCCAGCAGCCCGACAGGGAACGAGCAGTACTTC.